One T cell receptor beta chain is described in this entry. The antigen is not known. TCRdb called the RT-PCR reads again in MiXCR, with one record for every CDR3 protein. The sample has about 830,000 distinct CDR3 sequences; approximately 18% are singletons. This entry is derived from a study of response to subunit inactivated influenza vaccine. Study conclusions and caveats: Each seasonal flu vaccination may recruit only limited new T cells, authors suggested.

The CDR3 is 11 residues long. CDR1 is DFQATT and CDR2 is SNEGSKA in the germline V gene (reference sequence). The rearrangement uses TRBV20-1 and TRBJ1-1; D gene unclear. This clonotype originated in a man aged 50 to 60 who received an inactivated influenza vaccine. Here the sequenced sample was PBMCs from blood, taken 4 to 6 days after vaccination. The CDR3 is CSQSLNTEAFF. The DNA for the CDR3 is TGCAGCCAGTCCCTGAACACTGAAGCTTTCTTT.